The next 15 T cell receptor beta chains were all read from a single sample in a study of T cells in women clearing cervical HPV infection. Sequencing used immunoSEQ multiplex PCR; TCRdb keeps in-frame clones, though not all of them. The ten most abundant clones cover more than 10% of a sample with about 22,000 clones. The specimen was blood buffy coat. Source of these receptors: a woman between 18 and 70 years old with a cervical HPV16 infection that either progressed to CIN3+ or cleared (not recorded which).

As for this clone: The observed sequence ends 3 residues before the CDR3 terminus, with the missing tail filled in from the germline J gene. This sequence joins TRBV19 and TRBJ1-4; the match to TRBD1 covers 7 bases. Germline V lookup: CDR1 LNHDA, CDR2 SQIVND (reference sequence). The CDR3 sequence is 13 residues long. CDR3 DNA, as far as it was read: TGTGCCACTAATACAGGGGAGAATTCACCA. Amino acids: CATNTGENSP. From start to end, the CDR3 is CATNTGENSPLFF.

On this clone: The read stops 3 residues short of the end of the CDR3; the missing end is completed from the germline J gene. This chain links TRBV19 with TRBJ1-1; 9 positions agree with TRBD1. The CDR3 totals 17 residues. Germline lookup yields CDR1 LNHDA and CDR2 SQIVND (reference sequence). CDR3 residues: CASSTLLGQGSSYEAFF. Partial CDR3 DNA: TGTGCCAGTAGTACCCTACTAGGACAGGGGAGCTCCTACGAG.

This clone is labeled medium-sized based on frequency. The CDR3 end falls 3 residues outside the read, so it is completed with the germline J gene. The chain carries TRBV4-2 and TRBJ1-2; TRBD1 might be the D (6 bases). The V end lost 4 bases, the J end lost 0 bases, and 27 bases lay between the germline ends. The CDR3 contains 20 residues. Per the germline V gene, CDR1 is LGHNA and CDR2 is YNFKEQ. Incomplete CDR3 DNA: TGTGCCAGCAGCCCGTGGACTCGAGGGTTCTTTCGGGACACTAACTATGGC. This translates into CASSPWTRGFFRDTNYG. In full, the CDR3 is CASSPWTRGFFRDTNYGYTF.

A remark on this clone: The read ends 3 residues shy of where the CDR3 ends; the end is completed using the germline J gene. This rearrangement joins TRBV30 to TRBJ1-2; D is undetermined. CDR1 GTSNPN and CDR2 SVGIG come from the germline V gene (reference sequence). The CDR3 runs to 13 residues. The CDR3 sequence: CAWSNKVSDTYTF. Incomplete CDR3 DNA: TGTGCCTGGAGTAATAAGGTATCCGATACC.

Turning to this clone: The CDR3 extends 3 residues past the end of the read, so its final part is completed from the germline J gene. The rearrangement links TRBV30 to TRBJ1-1; TRBD1 agrees at 12 bases. The junction had 9 bases not matched to a gene; V was cut back by 6 bases and J by 1 base. In germline, CDR1 is GTSNPN, CDR2 SVGIG (reference sequence). The CDR3 extends over 16 amino acids. CDR3 bases read: TGTGCCTGCAGACGGGACAGGGGGCCGGAGAACACTGAA. Protein product: CACRRDRGPENTE. In full, the CDR3 is CACRRDRGPENTEAFF.

With regard to this clone: Sequencing ends 3 residues short of the CDR3 end; the germline J gene provides the rest. The chain has TRBV20-1 and TRBJ1-2; tentatively, D is TRBD1 (6 bases). Germline V gives CDR1 DFQATT, CDR2 SNEGSKA (reference sequence). The CDR3 contains 12 residues. The CDR3 here is CSAEHRAGGYTF. The sequenced CDR3 bases are TGCAGTGCCGAACACAGGGCTGGGGGC.

A word on this clone: The read comes to an end 3 residues before the CDR3 does, leaving the germline J gene to fill in the end. V and J are TRBV12-5 and TRBJ2-7, with 7 bases fitting TRBD1. The CDR3 is 13 residues long. J lost 5 bases, V lost 6 bases, and 7 bases had no gene match. The germline CDR1 and CDR2 sequences are LGHNT and FRNRAP. CDR3 bases read: TGTGCTAGTGGCTCAAGCGGACAGGACGAG. Its translation: CASGSSGQDE. The CDR3 reads in full as CASGSSGQDEQYF.

Of note for this clone: Read coverage stops 3 residues before the CDR3 terminus; the germline J gene supplies the remainder. The chain uses TRBV5-6 and TRBJ1-2; the D gene is possibly TRBD1 (5 bases). The CDR3 runs 15 residues. In germline, CDR1 is SGHDT, CDR2 YYEEEE. The CDR3 sequence is CASSPFWEQTDTYTF. The part of the CDR3 DNA that was read is TGTGCCAGCAGCCCCTTTTGGGAGCAGACAGATACC.

With regard to this clone: The read gets to within 3 residues of the CDR3 end, and the germline J gene fills in the rest. The V gene is TRBV20-1, the J gene TRBJ1-2, with D possibly TRBD1 on 5 matching bases. There are 15 residues in the CDR3. The germline gives CDR1 DFQATT, CDR2 SNEGSKA (reference sequence). The chain's CDR3 is CSARDFLGLDYEYTF. The sequenced part of the CDR3 DNA is TGCAGTGCTAGAGATTTTTTGGGACTTGACTACGAG.

As regards this clone: The read stops 3 residues short of the end of the CDR3; the missing end is completed from the germline J gene. The chain couples TRBV6-2 or TRBV6-3 to TRBJ1-5, with D possibly matching TRBD1 (6 bases). Between the trimmed V and J ends, which lost 10 bases and 7 bases, there was a span of 17 bases. Germline CDR1 and CDR2: MNHEY and SVGEGT. There are 13 residues in the CDR3. Incomplete CDR3 DNA: TGTGCCACACAACAGGGATGGGGGCAGCCC. Encoded protein: CATQQGWGQP. The complete CDR3 protein is CATQQGWGQPQHF.

The part of the CDR3 DNA that was read is TGTGCCAGCAGTGAAGCAGGGGGACAGGGGCTGCTCCCCTATTATGGC. Translating gives CASSEAGGQGLLPYYG. The full CDR3 is CASSEAGGQGLLPYYGYTF. The chain has TRBV6-1 and TRBJ1-2, with 10 nucleotides matching TRBD1. The read ends 3 residues shy of where the CDR3 ends; the end is completed using the germline J gene. V lost 0 bases and J lost 5; bases outside the gene matches: 15. Germline values: CDR1 MNHNS, CDR2 SASEGT. The CDR3 loop spans 19 amino acids.

As regards this clone: The CDR3 extends 3 residues past the end of the read, so its final part is completed from the germline J gene. This rearrangement joins TRBV19 to TRBJ2-7; TRBD1 matches 9 bases. This CDR3 comprises 17 residues. V shed 4 bases and J 0 bases; nucleotides not matched to a gene: 10. Germline CDR1 LNHDA, CDR2 SQIVND (reference sequence). Incomplete CDR3 DNA: TGTGCCAGTAGTACCCTACTAGGACAGGGGAGCTCCTACGAG. Residues: CASSTLLGQGSSYE. The full-length CDR3 reads as CASSTLLGQGSSYEQYF.

With respect to this clone: The read finishes 3 residues shy of the CDR3 end, and the germline J gene is used to complete it. This sequence joins TRBV5-1 and TRBJ2-3, with a possible D match to TRBD1 (5 bases). This CDR3 region has 14 residues. Trimming pared 4 bases from V and 4 bases from J, leaving 13 bases between. CDR1 and CDR2 (germline): SGHRS, YFSETQ. The CDR3 sequence: CASSLAAGSDTQYF. The sequenced CDR3 bases are TGCGCCAGCAGCCTGGCCGCAGGGTCAGATACG.

Comments on this clone: The read falls 3 residues short of the CDR3 end, and the missing part is taken from the germline J gene. The V call is TRBV10-3, the J call TRBJ2-1; 8 positions match TRBD2. The V gene end was trimmed by 7 bases and the J gene end by 5 bases; junction bases not matched to a gene: 13. The CDR3 runs to 16 residues. The germline gives CDR1 ENHRY, CDR2 SYGVKD. Partial CDR3 DNA: TGTGCCATCAACGAGAAGGCTAGCGGGCTCCACAATGAG. Its translation: CAINEKASGLHNE. The whole CDR3 sequence is CAINEKASGLHNEQFF.

As concerns this clone: Coverage ceases 3 residues before the CDR3 finishes, and the germline J gene fills in the end. The chain has TRBV11-2 and TRBJ2-5; no clear D gene. V lost 1 base to trimming and J lost 3 bases, with 3 bases between them. The CDR3 spans 12 residues. Looked up from germline, CDR1 is SGHAT and CDR2 is FQNNGV. The CDR3 DNA, read in part, is TGTGCCAGCAGCTTAGTAGAAGAGACC. Its translation is CASSLVEET. The full CDR3 sequence reads CASSLVEETQYF.